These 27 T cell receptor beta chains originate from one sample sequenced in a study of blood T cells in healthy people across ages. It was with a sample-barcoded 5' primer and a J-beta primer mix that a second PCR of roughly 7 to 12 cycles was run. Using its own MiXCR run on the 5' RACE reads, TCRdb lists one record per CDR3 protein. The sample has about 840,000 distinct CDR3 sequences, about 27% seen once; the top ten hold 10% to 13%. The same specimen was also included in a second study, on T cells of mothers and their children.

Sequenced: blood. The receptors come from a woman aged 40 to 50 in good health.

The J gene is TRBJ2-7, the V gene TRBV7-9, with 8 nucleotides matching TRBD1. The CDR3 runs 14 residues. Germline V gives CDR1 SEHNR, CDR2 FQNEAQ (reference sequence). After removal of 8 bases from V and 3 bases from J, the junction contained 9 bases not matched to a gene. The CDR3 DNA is TGTGCCAGCGGGAATTGGACAGGGCGCTACGAGCAGTACTTC. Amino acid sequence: CASGNWTGRYEQYF.

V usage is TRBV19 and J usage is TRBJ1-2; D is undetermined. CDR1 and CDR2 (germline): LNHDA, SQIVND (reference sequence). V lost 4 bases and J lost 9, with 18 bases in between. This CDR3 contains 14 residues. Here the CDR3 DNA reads TGTGCCAGTAGTAGAGTAACAGTGCCTTGGAGCTACACCTTC. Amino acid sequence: CASSRVTVPWSYTF. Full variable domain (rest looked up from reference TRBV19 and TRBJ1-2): DGGITQSPKYLFRKEGQNVTLSCEQNLNHDAMYWYRQDPGQGLRLIYYSQIVNDFQKGDIAEGYSVSREKKESFPLTVTSAQKNPTAFYLCASSRVTVPWSYTFGSGTRLTVV.

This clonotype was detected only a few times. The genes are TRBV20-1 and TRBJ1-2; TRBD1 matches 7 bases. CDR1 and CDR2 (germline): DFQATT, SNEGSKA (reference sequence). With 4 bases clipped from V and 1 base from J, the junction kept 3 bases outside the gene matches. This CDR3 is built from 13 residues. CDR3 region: CSANRDSNYGYTF. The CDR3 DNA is TGCAGTGCTAACCGGGACAGTAACTATGGCTACACCTTC.

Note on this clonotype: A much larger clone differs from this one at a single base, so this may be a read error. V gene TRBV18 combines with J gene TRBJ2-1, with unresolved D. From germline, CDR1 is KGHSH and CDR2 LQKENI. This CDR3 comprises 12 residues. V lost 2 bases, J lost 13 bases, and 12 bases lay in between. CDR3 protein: CASSPSVETQFF. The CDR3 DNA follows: TGTGCCAGCTCACCATCGGTAGAGACCCAGTTCTTC.

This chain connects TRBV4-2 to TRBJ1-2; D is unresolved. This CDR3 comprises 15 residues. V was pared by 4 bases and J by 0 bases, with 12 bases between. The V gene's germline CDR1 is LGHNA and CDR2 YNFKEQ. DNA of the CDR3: TGTGCCAGCAGCCGGGAAGTGTCCCCTAACTATGGCTACACCTTC. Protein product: CASSREVSPNYGYTF.

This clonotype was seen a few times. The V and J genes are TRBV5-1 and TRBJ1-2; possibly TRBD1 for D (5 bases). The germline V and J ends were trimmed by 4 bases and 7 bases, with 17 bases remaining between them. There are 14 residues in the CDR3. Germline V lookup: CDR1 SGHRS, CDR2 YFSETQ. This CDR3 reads CASSPRGRGGGYTF. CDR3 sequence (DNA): TGCGCCAGCAGCCCTAGAGGGAGGGGCGGTGGCTACACCTTC.

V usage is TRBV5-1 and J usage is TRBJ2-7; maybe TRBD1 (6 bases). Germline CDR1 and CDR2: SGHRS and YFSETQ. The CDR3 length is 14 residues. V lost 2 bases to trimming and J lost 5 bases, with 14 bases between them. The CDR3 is CASSFTAGVDEQYF. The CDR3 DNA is TGCGCCAGCAGCTTTACGGCAGGGGTAGACGAGCAGTACTTC.

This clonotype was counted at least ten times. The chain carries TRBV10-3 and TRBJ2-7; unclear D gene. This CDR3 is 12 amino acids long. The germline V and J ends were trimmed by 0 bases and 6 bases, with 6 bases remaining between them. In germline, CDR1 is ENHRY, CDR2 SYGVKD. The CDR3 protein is CAISESTSEQYF. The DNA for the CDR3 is TGTGCCATCAGTGAGTCGACGAGCGAGCAGTACTTC.

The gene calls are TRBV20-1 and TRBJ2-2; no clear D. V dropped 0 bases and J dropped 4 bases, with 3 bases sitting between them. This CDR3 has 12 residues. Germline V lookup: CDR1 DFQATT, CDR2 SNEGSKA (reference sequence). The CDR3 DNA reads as TGCAGTGCTAGAGAGGCCACCGGGGAGCTGTTTTTT. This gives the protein CSAREATGELFF.

The CDR3 spells CSARSRVSETQYF. CDR3 bases: TGCAGTGCTAGATCCAGGGTCTCGGAGACCCAGTACTTC. The genes are TRBV20-1 and TRBJ2-5; possible D gene TRBD1, 5 bases. Trimming removed 2 bases from V and 5 bases from J, with 12 bases in between. Germline-derived CDR1 and CDR2 are DFQATT and SNEGSKA (reference sequence). This CDR3 region has 13 residues.

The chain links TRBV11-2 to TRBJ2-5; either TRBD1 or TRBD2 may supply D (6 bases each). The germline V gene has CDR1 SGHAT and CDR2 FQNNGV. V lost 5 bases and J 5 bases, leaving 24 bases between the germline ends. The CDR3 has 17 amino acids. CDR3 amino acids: CASSPSPGVGGRETQYF. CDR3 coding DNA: TGTGCCAGCAGCCCTAGCCCTGGGGTGGGGGGCCGGGAGACCCAGTACTTC.

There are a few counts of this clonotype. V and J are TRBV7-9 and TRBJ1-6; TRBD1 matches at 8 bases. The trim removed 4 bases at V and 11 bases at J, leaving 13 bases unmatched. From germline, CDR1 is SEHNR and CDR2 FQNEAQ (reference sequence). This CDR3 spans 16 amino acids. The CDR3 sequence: CASSSGPPGGFAPLHF. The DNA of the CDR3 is TGTGCCAGCAGCTCCGGACCCCCAGGGGGCTTTGCACCCCTCCACTTT.

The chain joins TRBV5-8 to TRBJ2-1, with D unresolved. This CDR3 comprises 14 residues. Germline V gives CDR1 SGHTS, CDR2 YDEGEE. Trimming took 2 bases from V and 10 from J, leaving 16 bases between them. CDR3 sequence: CASSLEQPPREQFF. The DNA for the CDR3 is TGTGCCAGCAGCTTAGAACAGCCTCCGAGGGAGCAGTTCTTC.

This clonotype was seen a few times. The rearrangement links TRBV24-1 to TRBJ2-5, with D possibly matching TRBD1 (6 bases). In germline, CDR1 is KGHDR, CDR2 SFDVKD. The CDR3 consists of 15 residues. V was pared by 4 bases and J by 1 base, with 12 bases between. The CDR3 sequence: CATSETGTLQETQYF. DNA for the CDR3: TGTGCCACCAGTGAAACAGGGACACTCCAAGAGACCCAGTACTTC.

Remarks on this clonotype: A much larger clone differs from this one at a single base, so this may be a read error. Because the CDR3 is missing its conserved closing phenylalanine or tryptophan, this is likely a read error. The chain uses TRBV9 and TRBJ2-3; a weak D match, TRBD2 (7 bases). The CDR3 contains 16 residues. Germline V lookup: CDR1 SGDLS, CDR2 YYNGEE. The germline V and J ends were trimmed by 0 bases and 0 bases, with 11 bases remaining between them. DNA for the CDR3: TGTGCCAGCAGCGTAGAGGGGGGGAGAAGCACAGATACGCAGTATTCT. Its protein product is CASSVEGGRSTDTQYS.

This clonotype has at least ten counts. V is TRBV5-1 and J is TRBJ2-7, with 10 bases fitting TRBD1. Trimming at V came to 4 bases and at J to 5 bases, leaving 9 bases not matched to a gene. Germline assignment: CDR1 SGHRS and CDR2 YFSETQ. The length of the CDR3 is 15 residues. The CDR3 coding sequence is TGCGCCAGCAGCCGGGACAGGGGCAATTGGGACGAGCAGTACTTC. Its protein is CASSRDRGNWDEQYF.

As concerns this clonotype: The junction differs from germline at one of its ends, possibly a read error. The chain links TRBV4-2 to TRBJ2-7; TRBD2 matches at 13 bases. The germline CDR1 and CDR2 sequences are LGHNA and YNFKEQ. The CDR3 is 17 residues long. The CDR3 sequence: CVSSQEGLAGWAYEQYF. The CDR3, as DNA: TGTGTCAGCAGCCAAGAGGGACTAGCGGGGTGGGCCTACGAGCAGTACTTC.

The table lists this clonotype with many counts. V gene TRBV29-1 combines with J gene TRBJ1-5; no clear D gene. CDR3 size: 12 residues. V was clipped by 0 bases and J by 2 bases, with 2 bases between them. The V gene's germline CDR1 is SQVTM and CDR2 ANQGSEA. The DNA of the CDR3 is TGCAGCGTTGAAGAGGGCAATCAGCCCCAGCATTTT. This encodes CSVEEGNQPQHF.

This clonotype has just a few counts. CDR3 DNA: TGTGCCAGCAGCTTAACGACTGGCGAAGAGACCCAGTACTTC. Its protein product is CASSLTTGEETQYF. This chain uses TRBV7-3 with TRBJ2-5, with D uncertain. The CDR3 has 14 residues. Germline V gene sequence: CDR1 SGHTA, CDR2 FQGTGA. V lost 0 bases to trimming and J lost 3 bases, with 8 bases between them.

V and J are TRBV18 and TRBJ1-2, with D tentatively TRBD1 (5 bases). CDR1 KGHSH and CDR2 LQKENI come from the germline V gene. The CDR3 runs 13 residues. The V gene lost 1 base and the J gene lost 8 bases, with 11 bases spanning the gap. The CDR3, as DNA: TGTGCCAGCTCACCACAGTGGGGCTCCGGCTACACCTTC. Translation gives CASSPQWGSGYTF.

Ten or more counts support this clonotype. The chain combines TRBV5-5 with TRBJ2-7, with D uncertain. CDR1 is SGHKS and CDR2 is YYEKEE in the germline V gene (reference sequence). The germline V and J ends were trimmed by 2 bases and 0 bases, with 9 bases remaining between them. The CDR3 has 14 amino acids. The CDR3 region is CASSLGFSSYEQYF. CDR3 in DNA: TGTGCCAGCAGCTTAGGATTTTCCTCCTACGAGCAGTACTTC.

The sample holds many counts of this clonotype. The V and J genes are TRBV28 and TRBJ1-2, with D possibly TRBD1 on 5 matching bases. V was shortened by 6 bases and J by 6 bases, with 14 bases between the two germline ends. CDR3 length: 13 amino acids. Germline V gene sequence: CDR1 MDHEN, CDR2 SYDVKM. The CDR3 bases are TGTGCCAGCAGGGCCGACAGACTTCATGGCTACACCTTC. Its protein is CASRADRLHGYTF.

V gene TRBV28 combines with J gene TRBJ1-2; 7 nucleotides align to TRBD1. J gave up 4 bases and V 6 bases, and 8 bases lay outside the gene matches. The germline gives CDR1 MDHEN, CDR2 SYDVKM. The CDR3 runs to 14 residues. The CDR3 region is CASRTGTAPYGYTF. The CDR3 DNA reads TGTGCCAGCAGAACCGGGACAGCCCCCTATGGCTACACCTTC.

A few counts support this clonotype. The CDR3 nucleotides are TGTGCCAGCACTTCCGGGACCCCAAACTCACCCCTCCACTTT. This encodes CASTSGTPNSPLHF. The chain links TRBV3-1 to TRBJ1-6; the D gene is possibly TRBD1 (5 bases). This CDR3 has 14 amino acids. V shed 7 bases and J shed 10 bases, with 17 bases lying between them. Germline V CDR1 and CDR2: LGHDT, YNNKEL (reference sequence). Variable domain in full (rest from reference TRBV3-1 and TRBJ1-6): DTAVSQTPKYLVTQMGNDKSIKCEQNLGHDTMYWYKQDSKKFLKIMFSYNNKELIINETVPNRFSPKSPDKAHLNLHINSLELGDSAVYFCASTSGTPNSPLHFGNGTRLTVT.

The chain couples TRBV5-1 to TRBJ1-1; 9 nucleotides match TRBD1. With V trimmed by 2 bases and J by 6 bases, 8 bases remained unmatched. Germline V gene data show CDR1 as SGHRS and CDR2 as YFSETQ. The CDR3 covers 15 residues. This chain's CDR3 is CASSLDGTGRAEAFF. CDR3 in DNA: TGCGCCAGCAGCTTAGATGGGACAGGGAGGGCTGAAGCTTTCTTT.

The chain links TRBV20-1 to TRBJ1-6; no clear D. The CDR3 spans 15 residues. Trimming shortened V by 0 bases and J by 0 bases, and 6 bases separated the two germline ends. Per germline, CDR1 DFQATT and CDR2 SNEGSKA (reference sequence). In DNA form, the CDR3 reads TGCAGTGCTAGAGAGGTTTTCTCCTATAATTCACCCCTCCACTTT. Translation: CSAREVFSYNSPLHF.

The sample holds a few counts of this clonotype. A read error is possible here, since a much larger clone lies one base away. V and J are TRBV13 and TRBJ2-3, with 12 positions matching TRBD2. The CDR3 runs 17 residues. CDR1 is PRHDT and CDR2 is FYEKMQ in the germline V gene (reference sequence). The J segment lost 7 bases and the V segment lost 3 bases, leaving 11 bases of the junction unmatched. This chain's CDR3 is CASSLASGGADGYTQYF. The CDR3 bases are TGTGCCAGCAGCTTGGCTAGCGGGGGGGCGGACGGTTATACGCAGTATTTT.